These 26 T cell receptor beta chains originate from one sample sequenced in a study of tumor-infiltrating lymphocytes in glioblastoma multiforme. Three nested ARM-PCR rounds with V-beta and C-beta primers built TCRB libraries. TCRdb used MiXCR to reprocess the multiplex PCR reads, holding one entry per CDR3 protein. This sample carries 25,000 to 40,000 distinct CDR3 sequences, roughly three fifths of them seen once, and the ten largest clones take 33%. The sequencing sample was made of brain tumor tissue. The receptors derive from a male donor with glioblastoma.

Notes on this clonotype: No conserved phenylalanine or tryptophan ends this CDR3, so it is likely a read error. The chain uses TRBV20-1 and TRBJ1-6; 7 bases align to TRBD1. Germline V gene sequence: CDR1 DFQATT, CDR2 SNEGSKA (reference sequence). This CDR3 contains 17 residues. V lost 7 bases and J lost 7; bases outside the gene matches: 19. CDR3 amino acids: CSVRAGKGGAQNSPLHS. The CDR3 DNA reads as TGCAGTGTTAGGGCCGGAAAAGGGGGCGCTCAGAATTCACCCCTCCACTCT.

To note about this clonotype: The junction departs from the called germline gene at one end, perhaps through a read error. The chain joins TRBV20-1 to TRBJ2-1; 13 bases align to TRBD2. CDR1 and CDR2 from the germline V gene are DFQATT and SNEGSKA (reference sequence). CDR3 size: 15 residues. CDR3 protein: CSASILAGGLDEQFF. CDR3 bases: TGTAGTGCTAGCATACTAGCGGGAGGGTTGGATGAGCAGTTCTTC.

This clonotype was counted at least ten times. The J gene is TRBJ1-1, the V gene TRBV4-1, with TRBD1 identical over 8 bases. Germline V CDR1 and CDR2: MGHRA, YSYEKL. This CDR3 has 15 amino acids. Trimming removed 0 bases from V and 5 bases from J; junction bases left unmatched: 5. CDR3 amino acids: CASSQEDRGGTEAFF. CDR3 bases: TGCGCCAGCAGCCAAGAAGACAGGGGAGGGACTGAAGCTTTCTTT.

Comments on this clonotype: At one boundary the junction diverges from the germline segment, which might be a read error. The V gene is TRBV2, the J gene TRBJ1-5; D is unresolved. The length of the CDR3 is 14 residues. The V gene's germline CDR1 is SNHLY and CDR2 FYNNEI. In DNA form, the CDR3 reads TGTGCCAGCAGTGAAATGCAGAGCAATCAGTCCCAGCATTTT. Protein: CASSEMQSNQSQHF.

This clonotype is labeled as medium-sized (0.01 to 0.1%). The chain is built from TRBV6-2 or TRBV6-3 and TRBJ1-2; no firm D call. Trimming stripped 2 bases from V and 4 bases from J, with 5 bases between. CDR3 length: 12 residues. CDR1 and CDR2 from the germline V gene are MNHEY and SVGEGT. For the CDR3, the DNA is TGTGCCAGCAGTTACGGGATCTATGGCTACACCTTC. Residues: CASSYGIYGYTF.

The CDR3 protein is CASSSDRTNTGELFF. The CDR3, as DNA: TGTGCCAGCAGCTCGGACAGGACGAACACCGGGGAGCTGTTTTTT. The chain combines TRBV5-8 with TRBJ2-2, with 7 bases aligning to TRBD1. The CDR3 runs 15 residues. Germline lookup yields CDR1 SGHTS and CDR2 YDEGEE. J gave up 0 bases and V 3 bases, and 2 bases lay outside the gene matches.

This clonotype was detected only a few times. With a much larger clone just one base away, this may be a read error. The genes are TRBV12-3 or TRBV12-4 and TRBJ2-2, with unresolved D. Trimming pared 4 bases from V and 1 base from J, leaving 7 bases between. The CDR3 has 14 amino acids. This CDR3 reads CASSCNRNTGELFF. CDR3 DNA: TGTGCCAGCAGTTGTAACAGGAACACCGGGGAGCTGTTTTTT.

The rearrangement links TRBV5-4 to TRBJ2-5, with D perhaps TRBD2 (5 bases). CDR1 SGHNT and CDR2 YYREEE come from the germline V gene (reference sequence). This CDR3 has 16 residues. Trimming stripped 4 bases from V and 5 bases from J, with 21 bases between. DNA for the CDR3: TGTGCCAGCAGCACTCGAACGAGGGCCAGTTTCGAGACCCAGTACTTC. It translates to CASSTRTRASFETQYF. Full variable domain (rest looked up from reference TRBV5-4 and TRBJ2-5): ETGVTQSPTHLIKTRGQQVTLRCSSQSGHNTVSWYQQALGQGPQFIFQYYREEENGRGNFPPRFSGLQFPNYSSELNVNALELDDSALYLCASSTRTRASFETQYFGPGTRLLVL.

Note on this clonotype: A much larger clone differs from this one at a single base, so this may be a read error. The V gene is TRBV28, the J gene TRBJ2-4, with unresolved D. This CDR3 comprises 12 residues. Germline V gene sequence: CDR1 MDHEN, CDR2 SYDVKM. The CDR3 sequence: CAISLDENIQYF. The CDR3 nucleotides are TGTGCCATCAGTTTAGACGAAAACATTCAGTACTTC.

The genes are TRBV5-1 and TRBJ2-2; D may be TRBD2 (5 bases). Germline V gene lookup returns CDR1 SGHRS and CDR2 YFSETQ. Trimming stripped 1 base from V and 17 bases from J, with 27 bases between. There are 16 residues in the CDR3. CDR3 loop: CASSLRPVQNTGVLFF. The CDR3 DNA follows: TGCGCCAGCAGCTTGCGTCCGGTTCAGAACACCGGGGTGCTATTTTTT.

This clonotype was observed at least ten times. The chain uses TRBV6-1 and TRBJ2-7, with unresolved D. This CDR3 contains 13 residues. Germline-derived CDR1 and CDR2 are MNHNS and SASEGT. V lost 1 base to trimming and J lost 5 bases, with 9 bases between them. The CDR3, as DNA: TGTGCCAGCAGTGAAGTAGGGTCCCACGAGCAGTACTTC. Translation gives CASSEVGSHEQYF.

The rearrangement links TRBV5-1 to TRBJ2-5, with 9 bases identical to TRBD2. V lost 6 bases, J lost 4 bases, and 10 bases stayed unmatched. The V gene's germline CDR1 is SGHRS and CDR2 YFSETQ. This CDR3 contains 15 residues. CDR3 residues: CASNGAGGPSETQYF. CDR3 nucleotides: TGCGCCAGCAATGGTGCGGGAGGGCCCTCAGAGACCCAGTACTTC.

The V and J genes are TRBV6-6 and TRBJ1-1; D gene unclear. Between the trimmed V and J ends, which lost 8 bases and 1 base, there was a span of 14 bases. The CDR3 runs 14 residues. Germline V gene data show CDR1 as MNHNY and CDR2 as SVGAGI (reference sequence). The CDR3: CASVRGKENTEAFF. In DNA form, the CDR3 reads TGTGCCAGCGTCAGAGGGAAAGAGAACACTGAAGCTTTCTTT.

This clonotype was found a few times. One end of the junction fails to match germline, which may point to a read error. This rearrangement joins TRBV29-1 to TRBJ1-1; the D gene is possibly TRBD1 (5 bases). Germline CDR1 reads SQVTM; CDR2 reads ANQGSEA. The CDR3 is 13 amino acids. CDR3 region: CSVGHSSNTEAFF. The CDR3 DNA sequence: TGCAGTGTTGGACATTCCAGCAACACTGAAGCTTTCTTT.

This clonotype was detected once. V is TRBV20-1 and J is TRBJ2-1, with D unresolved. The CDR3 is 11 residues long. Looked up from germline, CDR1 is DFQATT and CDR2 is SNEGSKA (reference sequence). CDR3 amino acids: CTVNQNNEQFF. In nucleotides, the CDR3 is TGCACTGTGAACCAAAACAATGAGCAGTTCTTC.

The chain couples TRBV5-4 to TRBJ2-5; D is possibly TRBD2 (5 bases). The CDR3 spans 14 residues. Germline V gene lookup returns CDR1 SGHNT and CDR2 YYREEE (reference sequence). V was trimmed by 4 bases and J by 4 bases, leaving 14 bases between them. CDR3 DNA sequence: TGTGCCAGCAGCGTCGGAGGAGAGGGAGAGACCCAGTACTTC. Residues: CASSVGGEGETQYF.

This clonotype was seen a few times. At one end, the junction sequence differs from germline, possibly due to a read error. The chain has TRBV20-1 and TRBJ2-3; a weak D match, TRBD2 (6 bases). CDR1 is DFQATT, CDR2 SNEGSKA, per germline (reference sequence). The CDR3 has 13 amino acids. This chain's CDR3 is CSARVSSADMQYF. The CDR3 coding sequence is TGCAGTGCTAGGGTTTCTAGCGCAGATATGCAGTATTTT.

This clonotype was seen only a few times. The rearrangement links TRBV11-2 to TRBJ2-4; no clear D gene. The germline V and J ends were trimmed by 2 bases and 8 bases, with 10 bases remaining between them. This CDR3 region has 13 residues. The germline V gene encodes CDR1 SGHAT and CDR2 FQNNGV. The CDR3 DNA reads as TGTGCCAGCAGCTTATTGAAGGTAGACATTCAGTACTTC. It is translated as CASSLLKVDIQYF.

As for this clonotype: The junction does not match germline at one end; this may be a read error. V is TRBV6-1 and J is TRBJ2-7; 7 nucleotides align to TRBD1. The germline V gene encodes CDR1 MNHNS and CDR2 SASEGT. CDR3 size: 12 residues. Written as DNA, the CDR3 is TGTGCCTGCAGTAGACAGGGCTATGAGCAGTACTTC. This translates into CACSRQGYEQYF.

Of note for this clonotype: The germline gene is not matched at one end of the junction; a read error may be the cause. V is TRBV28 and J is TRBJ2-1; 7 bases match TRBD2. In germline, CDR1 is MDHEN, CDR2 SYDVKM. This CDR3 has 16 amino acids. The CDR3 spells CASSSLASSSYNERFF. The CDR3 coding sequence is TGTGCCAGCAGCTCACTAGCGTCAAGCTCCTACAATGAGCGGTTCTTC.

The chain is built from TRBV11-1 and TRBJ2-7; D is uncertain. V was clipped by 1 base and J by 1 base, with 2 bases between them. The CDR3 covers 12 residues. Germline assignment: CDR1 SGHAT and CDR2 FQDESV (reference sequence). The CDR3 sequence: CASSLESYEQYF. The CDR3 DNA sequence: TGTGCCAGCAGCTTAGAGTCCTACGAGCAGTACTTC.

This clonotype was detected many times. The J gene is TRBJ2-5, the V gene TRBV5-1, with a possible D match to TRBD2 (5 bases). V lost 0 bases and J lost 1, with 7 bases in between. Looked up from germline, CDR1 is SGHRS and CDR2 is YFSETQ. This CDR3 is 14 amino acids long. CDR3 coding DNA: TGCGCCAGCAGCTTGGGGCTAGCCCAAGAGACCCAGTACTTC. Protein product: CASSLGLAQETQYF.

This clonotype has a handful of counts. This may stem from a read error, because a much larger clone lies one nucleotide away. The rearrangement uses TRBV6-1 and TRBJ2-7; D tentatively fits TRBD1 or TRBD2 (5 bases each). The V gene's germline CDR1 is MNHNS and CDR2 SASEGT. This CDR3 comprises 13 residues. Trimming removed 8 bases at V and 2 bases at J, with 13 bases between. The CDR3 reads CASENGATYEQYF. DNA of the CDR3: TGTGCCAGCGAGAACGGGGCTACCTACGAGCAGTACTTC.

By sample share, this clonotype is medium-sized. V usage is TRBV7-8 and J usage is TRBJ2-7; possibly TRBD1 for D (6 bases). CDR3 length equals 12 residues. Germline CDR1 and CDR2: SGHVS and FQNEAQ. Trimming cost V 5 bases and J 5 bases, with 10 bases left between them. The CDR3 loop is CASSNRVHEQYF. The CDR3, as DNA: TGTGCCAGCAGCAACAGGGTCCACGAGCAGTACTTC.

This CDR3 reads CASSSRASSGANVLTF. CDR3 DNA: TGCGCCAGCAGCTCCCGAGCCAGCTCTGGGGCCAACGTCCTGACTTTC. The gene calls are TRBV5-1 and TRBJ2-6; D remains unclear. Germline CDR1 and CDR2: SGHRS and YFSETQ. Between the trimmed V and J ends, which lost 3 bases and 0 bases, there was a span of 10 bases. The CDR3 contains 16 residues.

About this clonotype itself: A much larger clone lies a single base off, so this may be a read error. V usage is TRBV7-9 and J usage is TRBJ2-1, with no clear D. The V end lost 4 bases, the J end lost 12 bases, and 10 bases lay between the germline ends. Germline CDR1 is SEHNR and CDR2 is FQNEAQ (reference sequence). CDR3 size: 11 residues. This CDR3 reads CASSSYDGQFF. As DNA, the CDR3 is TGTGCCAGCAGCTCTTACGATGGGCAGTTCTTC. Full variable domain (outside the CDR3, taken from reference TRBV7-9 and TRBJ2-1): DTGVSQNPRHKITKRGQNVTFRCDPISEHNRLYWYRQTLGQGPEFLTYFQNEAQLEKSRLLSDRFSAERPKGSFSTLEIQRTEQGDSAMYLCASSSYDGQFFGPGTRLTVL.